The rows below give T cell receptor beta chains drawn from one sample of a study of OX40 agonist ivuxolimab in advanced cancers. Sequencing was performed with immunoSEQ multiplex PCR; in TCRdb, only in-frame clones are kept and a portion is missing. The sample records around 100,000 clones, around 90% being singletons. The sequences come from CD4+ or CD8+ T cells sorted from blood, collected in a trial of the OX40 agonist ivuxolimab. These receptors came from an adult with an advanced solid tumor such as melanoma, head and neck, liver or kidney cancer. Both conserved end residues are part of each CDR3. D genes are given only for firm matches. The size entry is marked missing in some rows and otherwise reads once, few, many or a size class.

J,D,V,size,CDR3,DNA
TRBJ2-7,NA,TRBV5-4,NA,CASSLVSGTVSYEQYF,TGTGCCAGCAGCTTGGTCTCCGGGACCGTCTCCTACGAGCAGTACTTC
TRBJ2-5,NA,TRBV25-1,NA,CASRGGKTQYF,TGTGCCAGCAGAGGCGGGAAGACCCAGTACTTC
TRBJ2-1,TRBD1,TRBV27,few,CASSLGTGKDEQFF,TGTGCCAGCAGTTTAGGGACAGGGAAGGATGAGCAGTTCTTC
TRBJ1-1,TRBD1,TRBV30,NA,CAWSVRPRQGRGEAFF,TGTGCCTGGAGTGTACGCCCCCGACAGGGAAGGGGCGAAGCTTTCTTT
TRBJ2-2,NA,TRBV6-5,NA,CASSPLSGNGELFF,TGTGCCAGCAGTCCCCTTTCGGGCAACGGGGAGCTGTTTTTT
TRBJ1-3,NA,TRBV28,NA,CASSLDRQRGNTIYF,TGTGCCAGCAGTTTAGATCGTCAACGGGGAAACACCATATATTTT
TRBJ2-7,NA,TRBV9,once,CASSPVAFFYEQYF,TGTGCCAGCAGCCCCGTGGCCTTTTTCTACGAGCAGTACTTC
TRBJ2-1,TRBD1,TRBV7-3,NA,CASSPDGTAYNEQFF,TGTGCCAGCAGCCCGGACGGGACAGCCTACAATGAGCAGTTCTTC
TRBJ2-1,NA,TRBV4-2,NA,CASKGVVEQFF,TGTGCCAGCAAGGGCGTGGTTGAGCAGTTCTTC
TRBJ2-5,NA,TRBV10-1,NA,CARPGPQDVETQYF,TGCGCCAGGCCGGGCCCGCAGGACGTTGAGACCCAGTACTTC
TRBJ2-1,NA,TRBV9,NA,CASSDLGRSYNEQFF,TGTGCCAGCAGCGATCTAGGTCGGTCCTACAATGAGCAGTTCTTC
TRBJ2-2,NA,TRBV7-9,NA,CASSMPGPATGELFF,TGTGCCAGCAGCATGCCGGGCCCGGCCACCGGGGAGCTGTTTTTT
TRBJ1-2,TRBD1,TRBV7-9,NA,CASSSQTGNGYTF,TGTGCCAGCAGCTCCCAGACAGGGAATGGCTACACCTTC
TRBJ1-4,NA,TRBV30,NA,CACRGSPNEKLFF,TGTGCCTGTCGGGGAAGTCCTAATGAAAAACTGTTTTTT
TRBJ2-1,TRBD1,TRBV10-1,NA,CASSPGQGSRDNEQFF,TGCGCCAGCAGCCCCGGACAGGGGAGTAGGGACAATGAGCAGTTCTTC
TRBJ1-2,NA,TRBV28,NA,CASESPMAYGYTF,TGTGCCAGCGAAAGCCCTATGGCCTATGGCTACACCTTC
TRBJ1-5,NA,TRBV6-5,NA,CASSSTTGGGQPQHF,TGTGCCAGCAGTTCCACGACAGGCGGAGGCCAGCCCCAGCATTTT
TRBJ2-1,NA,TRBV5-4,NA,CASSAVTYNEQFF,TGTGCCAGCTCCGCAGTCACCTACAATGAGCAGTTCTTC
TRBJ1-2,NA,TRBV6-1,NA,CASSDQGGYTF,TGTGCCAGCAGTGACCAGGGAGGCTACACCTTC
TRBJ2-5,NA,TRBV15,NA,CATSRGSQETQYF,TGTGCCACCAGCAGAGGTAGTCAAGAGACCCAGTACTTC
TRBJ1-5,NA,TRBV19,NA,CASTKTPLGGNQPQHF,TGTGCCAGCACCAAAACACCTCTGGGAGGCAACCAGCCCCAGCATTTT
TRBJ1-3,TRBD1,TRBV18,NA,CASSPTDRDSGNTIYF,TGTGCCAGCTCACCTACGGACAGGGACTCTGGAAACACCATATATTTT
TRBJ1-3,NA,TRBV30,NA,CAWSTGTQGLGNTIYF,TGTGCCTGGAGTACCGGGACACAGGGTCTTGGGAACACCATATATTTT
TRBJ2-3,TRBD2,TRBV4-1,NA,CASGTSGFPQDADTQYF,TGCGCCAGCGGGACTAGCGGCTTCCCGCAAGACGCAGATACGCAGTATTTT
TRBJ1-1,NA,TRBV29-1,NA,CSVDAGVTEAFF,TGCAGCGTGGATGCAGGGGTAACTGAAGCTTTCTTT
TRBJ1-2,NA,TRBV28,NA,CASFAWGYTF,TGTGCCAGCTTCGCCTGGGGCTACACCTTC
TRBJ2-5,NA,TRBV15,NA,CATSRSLEETQYF,TGTGCCACCAGCAGGAGTCTAGAGGAGACCCAGTACTTC
TRBJ2-7,NA,TRBV7-3,once,CASSATGPYEQYF,TGTGCCAGCAGCGCAACAGGGCCCTACGAGCAGTACTTC
TRBJ2-2,NA,TRBV10-3,once,CAISESTGLRTGELFF,TGTGCCATCAGTGAGTCGACGGGCTTGAGGACCGGGGAGCTGTTTTTT
TRBJ1-1,NA,TRBV6-1,NA,CASSSGGFTEAFF,TGTGCCAGCAGTTCTGGGGGCTTCACTGAAGCTTTCTTT
TRBJ2-4,NA,TRBV6-1,NA,CASSEALIAKNIQYF,TGTGCCAGCAGTGAAGCGCTAATAGCCAAAAACATTCAGTACTTC
TRBJ1-2,TRBD1,TRBV29-1,NA,CSVQGGQGLDGYTF,TGCAGCGTACAGGGGGGACAGGGTTTAGATGGCTACACCTTC
TRBJ1-1,NA,TRBV6-5,few,CASSYLGSGAEAFF,TGTGCCAGCAGTTACTTGGGGAGCGGGGCTGAAGCTTTCTTT
TRBJ2-7,NA,TRBV28,NA,CASRGTAYRGEQYF,TGTGCCAGCAGAGGGACCGCGTATAGGGGCGAGCAGTACTTC
TRBJ2-1,NA,TRBV2,NA,CASSVSRTSTNEQFF,TGTGCCAGCAGTGTCTCTAGGACTTCGACTAATGAGCAGTTCTTC
TRBJ1-5,NA,TRBV5-5,NA,CASSWGGLGNQPQHF,TGTGCCAGCAGCTGGGGAGGTTTGGGCAATCAGCCCCAGCATTTT
TRBJ1-2,NA,TRBV14,few,CASSQPGFYGYTF,TGTGCCAGCAGCCAGCCGGGATTCTATGGCTACACCTTC
TRBJ2-5,NA,TRBV27,NA,CASSAYRVYQETQYF,TGTGCCAGCAGTGCATACAGGGTATACCAAGAGACCCAGTACTTC
TRBJ2-2,NA,TRBV5-1,NA,CASSLATSGELFF,TGCGCCAGCAGCTTGGCGACCTCCGGGGAGCTGTTTTTT
TRBJ2-5,TRBD1,TRBV29-1,few,CSVVQGALGETQYF,TGCAGCGTAGTACAGGGGGCACTTGGAGAGACCCAGTACTTC
TRBJ1-1,NA,TRBV6-5,NA,CASSYARVGTEAFF,TGTGCCAGCAGTTATGCCAGGGTCGGGACTGAAGCTTTCTTT
TRBJ2-7,NA,TRBV30,NA,CAWNGKGPGKDEQYF,TGTGCCTGGAATGGTAAGGGTCCGGGCAAGGACGAGCAGTACTTC
TRBJ1-2,TRBD1,TRBV19,once,CASSIIGQEGYTF,TGTGCCAGTAGTATTATAGGACAGGAGGGCTACACCTTC
TRBJ2-7,TRBD1,TRBV28,few,CASSPLRQGYEQYF,TGTGCCAGCAGTCCGCTCCGACAGGGCTACGAGCAGTACTTC
TRBJ1-2,NA,TRBV29-1,NA,CSARRAGPNYGYTF,TGCAGCGCCCGGAGGGCAGGGCCTAACTATGGCTACACCTTC
TRBJ2-7,NA,TRBV27,NA,CASSPVGVSSYEQYF,TGTGCCAGCAGCCCAGTAGGTGTCAGCTCCTACGAGCAGTACTTC
TRBJ1-3,NA,TRBV9,NA,CASSVSLRGSGNTIYF,TGTGCCAGCAGCGTGAGTCTCAGGGGAAGTGGAAACACCATATATTTT
TRBJ2-7,TRBD1,TRBV27,NA,CASSSRQGIHEQYF,TGTGCCAGCAGTTCTAGACAGGGTATCCACGAGCAGTACTTC
TRBJ1-4,NA,TRBV5-1,NA,CASSLASFNEKLFF,TGCGCCAGCAGCTTGGCAAGCTTTAATGAAAAACTGTTTTTT
TRBJ2-1,TRBD1,TRBV11-2,NA,CASSLGQRSGNEQFF,TGTGCCAGCAGCTTGGGACAGCGCTCTGGTAATGAGCAGTTCTTC
TRBJ2-1,TRBD2,TRBV19,NA,CASSWAGGSYNEQFF,TGTGCCAGTAGTTGGGCGGGGGGTTCCTACAATGAGCAGTTCTTC
TRBJ1-2,TRBD1,TRBV28,NA,CASSLPAGGVLVYGYTF,TGTGCCAGCAGTTTACCCGCAGGGGGCGTATTGGTTTATGGCTACACCTTC
TRBJ2-3,NA,TRBV29-1,NA,CSVVSGRGRTDTQYF,TGCAGCGTTGTGTCGGGGCGGGGGCGCACAGATACGCAGTATTTT
TRBJ1-3,NA,TRBV19,NA,CASSIPRTAISGNTIYF,TGTGCCAGTAGTATTCCCCGGACAGCGATCTCTGGAAACACCATATATTTT
TRBJ2-5,NA,TRBV9,NA,CASSVRGETQYF,TGTGCCAGCAGCGTACGAGGGGAGACCCAGTACTTC
TRBJ2-1,TRBD1,TRBV9,NA,CASSVHVGGAGNEQFF,TGTGCCAGCAGCGTACATGTAGGGGGCGCAGGGAATGAGCAGTTCTTC